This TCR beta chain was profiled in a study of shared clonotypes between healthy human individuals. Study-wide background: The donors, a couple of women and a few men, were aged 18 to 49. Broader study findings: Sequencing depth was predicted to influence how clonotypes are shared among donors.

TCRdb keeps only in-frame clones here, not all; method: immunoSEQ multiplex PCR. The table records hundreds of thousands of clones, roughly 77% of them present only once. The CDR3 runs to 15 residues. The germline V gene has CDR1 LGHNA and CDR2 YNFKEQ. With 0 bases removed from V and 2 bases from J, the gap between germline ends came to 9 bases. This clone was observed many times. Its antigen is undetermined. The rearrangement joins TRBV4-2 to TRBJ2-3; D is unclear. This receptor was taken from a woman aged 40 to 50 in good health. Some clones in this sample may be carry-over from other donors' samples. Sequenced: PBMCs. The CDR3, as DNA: TGTGCCAGCAGCCAAGATAAGCGAATCACAGATACGCAGTATTTT. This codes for CASSQDKRITDTQYF.